One T cell receptor beta chain is described in this entry. Its specific antigen is unknown. Base qualities are not recorded, but no much larger clone differs from it by a single base. This sample is drawn from a study of blood T cell repertoires in COVID-19 (dated by TCRdb to 2020 to 2021). Regarding the study in general: Samples from collaborators originated in the United States, Italy and Spain and spanned both the acute and convalescent phases of COVID-19. The prospective study material was composed of cDNA or gDNA derived from T cells, B-cell-depleted T cells, or PBMCs. Deeply sampled blood TCRbeta repertoires from subjects exposed to, actively infected with, or recovered from COVID-19 were included in the dataset. The repertoires were released in a freely available public database intended as a resource for research on the immune response to SARS-CoV-2. The samples were drawn from two sources: the first 160 participants of the ongoing ImmuneRACE study, and approximately 1,300 subjects contributed by 6 global collaborators. Nearly every sample came with metadata listing a de-identified subject ID, COVID-19 status, age in years and sex. HLA class I and class II types, where available, came from metadata supplied by the sample provider rather than from assay-based typing. The investigation overall reported the following: The quantity of clinical and demographic metadata differed by source and by participant and was supplied without curation.

In Seattle, one collaborating source enrolled patients while the infection was active and tracked those patients longitudinally over the course of disease. Each collaborating institution followed its own protocols to collect whole blood in K2EDTA tubes. For TCRbeta analysis, collaborators shipped samples as frozen whole blood, isolated PBMCs, or DNA extracted from either of those sample types. TCRbeta CDR3 regions were amplified from genomic DNA by means of the immunoSEQ Assay, a bias-controlled multiplex PCR. Per the authors' processing: Within the assay, amplification of reference gene primers was used to estimate how many nucleated cells each sample contained. To quantify the absolute abundance of each unique TCRbeta CDR3 rearrangement, sequence reads were collapsed and filtered. For each sample, productive Simpson clonality was calculated by taking the square root of Simpson's diversity index across productive rearrangements. The immuneACCESS repertoire file appears here via TCRdb, limited to in-frame rearrangements. These files lack a portion of the clones; in checked studies, under half of the deficit traces to unresolved V genes, and the cause of the others is not known. V and J calls and clone size are copied from that table; D and trimming were computed from the DNA. This sample comprises more than 200,000 clones, more than 85% of them detected only once. The ten largest clones take up roughly 5% of the sample.

The junction carries 9 bases between V and J, which are trimmed by 4 bases and 3 bases respectively. From cysteine to phenylalanine, the CDR3 is 14 amino acids long. Just the 42-base CDR3 DNA is kept, in frame starting at base 1. Reading the germline V gene (reference sequence) gives CDR1 MNHEY and CDR2 SMNVEV. The sample taken for sequencing was peripheral blood. The rearrangement combines TRBV27 with TRBJ2-2; TRBD2 could be the D gene, as 6 bases match. The source of this sequence is a woman aged 60-75 years with COVID-19, enrolled during active disease. The CDR3 amino acid sequence is: CASSWGLYTGELFF. The bases are TGTGCCAGCAGTTGGGGACTTTACACCGGGGAGCTGTTTTTT.